This T cell receptor (beta chain) was profiled in a study of blood T cell repertoires in COVID-19. The CDR3 contains 14 residues. Germline V gives CDR1 MRHNA, CDR2 SNTAGT. Trimming took 6 bases from V and 0 from J, leaving 12 bases between them. Produced via immunoSEQ multiplex PCR; TCRdb's table is partial and in-frame only. This sample has approximately 76,000 clones; around 82% occur once, and the top ten carry less than 40%. This clone was observed a few times. The receptor was isolated from an older man with active or convalescent COVID-19. The chain employs TRBV6-4 and TRBJ2-7, with D hard to call. The sample consisted of peripheral blood. The CDR3 spells CASSRNPGSYEQYF. CDR3 coding DNA: TGTGCCAGCAGCCGGAATCCGGGCTCCTACGAGCAGTACTTC.